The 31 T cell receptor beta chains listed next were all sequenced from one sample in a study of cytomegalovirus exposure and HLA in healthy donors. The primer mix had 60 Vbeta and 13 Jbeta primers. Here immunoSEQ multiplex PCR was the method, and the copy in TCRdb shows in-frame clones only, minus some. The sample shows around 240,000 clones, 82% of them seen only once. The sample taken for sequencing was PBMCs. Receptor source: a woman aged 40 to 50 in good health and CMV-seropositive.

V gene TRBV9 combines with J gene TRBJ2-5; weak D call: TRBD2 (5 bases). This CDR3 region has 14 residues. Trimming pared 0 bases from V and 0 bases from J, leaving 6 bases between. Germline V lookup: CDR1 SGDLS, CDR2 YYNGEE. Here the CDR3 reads CASSVGGDQETQYF. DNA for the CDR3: TGTGCCAGCAGCGTAGGGGGAGACCAAGAGACCCAGTACTTC.

The CDR3 nucleotides are TGTGCCAGCAGCCAAGATGAGGGGACTGGGAATGAAAAACTGTTTTTT. Amino acids: CASSQDEGTGNEKLFF. The gene calls are TRBV4-2 and TRBJ1-4; perhaps TRBD1 as D (5 bases). Deletions cut 0 bases from V and 5 bases from J, with 13 bases between. Germline CDR1 and CDR2: LGHNA and YNFKEQ. This CDR3 spans 16 amino acids.

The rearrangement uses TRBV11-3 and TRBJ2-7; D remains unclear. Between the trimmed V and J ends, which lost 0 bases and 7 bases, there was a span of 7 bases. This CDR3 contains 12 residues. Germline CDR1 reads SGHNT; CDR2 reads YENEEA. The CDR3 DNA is TGTGCCAGCAGCTTAGATGTGCGGGAGCAGTACTTC. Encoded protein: CASSLDVREQYF.

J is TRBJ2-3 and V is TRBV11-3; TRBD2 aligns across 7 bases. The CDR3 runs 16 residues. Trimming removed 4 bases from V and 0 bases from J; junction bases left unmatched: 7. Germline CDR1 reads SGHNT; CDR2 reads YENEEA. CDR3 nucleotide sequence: TGTGCCAGCAGCTCCGCGACTAGCCCGAGCACAGATACGCAGTATTTT. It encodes CASSSATSPSTDTQYF.

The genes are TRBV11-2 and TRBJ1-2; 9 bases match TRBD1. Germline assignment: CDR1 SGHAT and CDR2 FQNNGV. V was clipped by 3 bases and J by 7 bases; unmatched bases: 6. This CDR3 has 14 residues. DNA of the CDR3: TGTGCCAGCAGCTTGGACAGGGGTGAGGTTGGCTACACCTTC. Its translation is CASSLDRGEVGYTF.

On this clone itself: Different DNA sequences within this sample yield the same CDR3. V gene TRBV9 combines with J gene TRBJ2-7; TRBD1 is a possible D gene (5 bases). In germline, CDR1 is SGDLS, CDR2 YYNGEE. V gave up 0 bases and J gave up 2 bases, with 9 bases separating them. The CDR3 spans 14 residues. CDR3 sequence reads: CASSVGGGAYEQYF. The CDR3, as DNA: TGTGCCAGCAGCGTAGGGGGCGGCGCCTACGAGCAGTACTTC.

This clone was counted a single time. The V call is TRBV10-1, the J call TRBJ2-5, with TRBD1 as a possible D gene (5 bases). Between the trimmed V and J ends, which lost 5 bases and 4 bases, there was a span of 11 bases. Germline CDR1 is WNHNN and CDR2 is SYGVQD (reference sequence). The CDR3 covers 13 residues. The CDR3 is CASSSNRGETQYF. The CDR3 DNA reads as TGCGCCAGCAGTTCGAATAGGGGAGAGACCCAGTACTTC.

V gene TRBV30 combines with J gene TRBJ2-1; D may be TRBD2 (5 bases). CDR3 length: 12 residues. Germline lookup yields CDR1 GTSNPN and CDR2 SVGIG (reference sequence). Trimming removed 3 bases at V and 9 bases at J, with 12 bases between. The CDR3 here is CAWRTLGSEQFF. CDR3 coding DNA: TGTGCCTGGAGGACCCTAGGGAGTGAGCAGTTCTTC.

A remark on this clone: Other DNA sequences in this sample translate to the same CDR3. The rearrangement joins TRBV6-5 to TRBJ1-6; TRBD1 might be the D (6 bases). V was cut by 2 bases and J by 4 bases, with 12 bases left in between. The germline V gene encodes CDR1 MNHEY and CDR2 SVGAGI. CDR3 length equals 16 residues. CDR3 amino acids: CASSYNRDTYNSPLHF. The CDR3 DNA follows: TGTGCCAGCAGTTACAACCGGGACACGTATAATTCACCCCTCCACTTT.

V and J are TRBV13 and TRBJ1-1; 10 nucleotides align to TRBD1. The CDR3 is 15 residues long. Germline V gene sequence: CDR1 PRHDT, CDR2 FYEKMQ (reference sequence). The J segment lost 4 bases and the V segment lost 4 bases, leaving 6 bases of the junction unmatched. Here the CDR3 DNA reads TGTGCCAGCAGCTCGGGACAGGGGTGGGGCACTGAAGCTTTCTTT. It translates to CASSSGQGWGTEAFF.

This chain's CDR3 is CASSPEVADTQYF. In DNA, the CDR3 is TGTGCCAGCAGCCCTGAGGTGGCAGATACGCAGTATTTT. This chain links TRBV5-4 with TRBJ2-3; the D is unclear. V was pared by 4 bases and J by 4 bases, with 10 bases between. CDR3 length equals 13 residues. Germline V gene data show CDR1 as SGHNT and CDR2 as YYREEE (reference sequence).

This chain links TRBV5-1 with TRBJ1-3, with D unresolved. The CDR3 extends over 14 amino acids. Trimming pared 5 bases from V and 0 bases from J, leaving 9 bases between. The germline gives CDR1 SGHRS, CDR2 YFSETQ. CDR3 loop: CASSLEGSGNTIYF. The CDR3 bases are TGCGCCAGCAGTTTAGAGGGCTCTGGAAACACCATATATTTT.

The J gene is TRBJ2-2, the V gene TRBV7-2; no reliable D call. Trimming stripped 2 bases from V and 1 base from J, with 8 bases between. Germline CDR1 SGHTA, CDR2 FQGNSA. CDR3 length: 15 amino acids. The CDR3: CASSLMARNTGELFF. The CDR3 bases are TGTGCCAGCAGCTTAATGGCTAGGAACACCGGGGAGCTGTTTTTT.

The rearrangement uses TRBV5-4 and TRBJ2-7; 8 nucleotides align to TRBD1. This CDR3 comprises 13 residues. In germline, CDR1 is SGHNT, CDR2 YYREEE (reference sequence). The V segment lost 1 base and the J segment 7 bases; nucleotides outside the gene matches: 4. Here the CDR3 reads CASSLLQGEEQYF. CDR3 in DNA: TGTGCCAGCAGCTTGCTACAGGGGGAAGAGCAGTACTTC.

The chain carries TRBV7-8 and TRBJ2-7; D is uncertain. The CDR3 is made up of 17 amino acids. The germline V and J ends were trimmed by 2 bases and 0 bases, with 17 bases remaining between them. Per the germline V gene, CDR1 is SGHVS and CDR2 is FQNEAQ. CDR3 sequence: CASSLSSTVSLSYEQYF. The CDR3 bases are TGTGCCAGCAGCTTAAGTTCAACAGTATCCCTCTCCTACGAGCAGTACTTC.

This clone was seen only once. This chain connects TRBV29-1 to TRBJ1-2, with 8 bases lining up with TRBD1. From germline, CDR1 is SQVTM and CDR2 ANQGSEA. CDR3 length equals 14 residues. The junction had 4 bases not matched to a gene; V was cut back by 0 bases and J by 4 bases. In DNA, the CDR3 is TGCAGCGTTGAAGAACGGACAGGGACCTATGGCTACACCTTC. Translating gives CSVEERTGTYGYTF.

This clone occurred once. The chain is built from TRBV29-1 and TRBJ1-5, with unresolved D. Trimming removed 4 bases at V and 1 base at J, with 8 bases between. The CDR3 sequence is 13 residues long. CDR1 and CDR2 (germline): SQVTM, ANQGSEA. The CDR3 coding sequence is TGCAGCGTTGGGGAGAACAGCAATCAGCCCCAGCATTTT. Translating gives CSVGENSNQPQHF.

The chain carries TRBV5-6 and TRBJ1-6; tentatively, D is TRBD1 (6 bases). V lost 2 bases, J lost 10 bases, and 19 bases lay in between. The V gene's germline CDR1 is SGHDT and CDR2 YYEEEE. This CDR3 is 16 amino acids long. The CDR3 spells CASSFTVSGGRSPLHF. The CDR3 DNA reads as TGTGCCAGCAGCTTCACGGTATCGGGGGGGCGATCACCCCTCCACTTT.

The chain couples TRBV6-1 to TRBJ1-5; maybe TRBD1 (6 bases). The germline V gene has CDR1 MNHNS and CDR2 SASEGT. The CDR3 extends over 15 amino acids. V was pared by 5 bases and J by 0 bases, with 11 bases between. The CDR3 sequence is CASSLGHFSNQPQHF. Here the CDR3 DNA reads TGTGCCAGCAGTTTGGGACATTTTAGCAATCAGCCCCAGCATTTT.

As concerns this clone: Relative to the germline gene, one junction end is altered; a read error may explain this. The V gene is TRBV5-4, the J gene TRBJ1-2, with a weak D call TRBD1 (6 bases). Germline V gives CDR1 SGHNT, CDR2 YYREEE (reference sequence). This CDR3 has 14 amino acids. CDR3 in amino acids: CASSNDRTLYGHTF. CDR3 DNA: TGTGCCAGCAGCAACGACAGGACTCTGTATGGCCACACCTTC. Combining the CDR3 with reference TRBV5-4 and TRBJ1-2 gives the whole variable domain ETGVTQSPTHLIKTRGQQVTLRCSSQSGHNTVSWYQQALGQGPQFIFQYYREEENGRGNFPPRFSGLQFPNYSSELNVNALELDDSALYLCASSNDRTLYGHTFGSGTRLTVV.

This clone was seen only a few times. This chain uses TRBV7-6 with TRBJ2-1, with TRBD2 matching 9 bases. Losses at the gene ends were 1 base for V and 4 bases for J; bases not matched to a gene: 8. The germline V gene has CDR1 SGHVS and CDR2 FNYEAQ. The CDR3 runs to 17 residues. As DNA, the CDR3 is TGTGCCAGCAGCTTAGAGGCTAGCGGGACTCATTACAATGAGCAGTTCTTC. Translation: CASSLEASGTHYNEQFF.

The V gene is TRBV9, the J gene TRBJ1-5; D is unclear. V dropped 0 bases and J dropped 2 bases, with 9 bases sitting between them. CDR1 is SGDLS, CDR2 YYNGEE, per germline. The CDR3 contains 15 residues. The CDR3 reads CASSVGGHGNQPQHF. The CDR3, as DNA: TGTGCCAGCAGCGTAGGAGGTCATGGCAATCAGCCCCAGCATTTT. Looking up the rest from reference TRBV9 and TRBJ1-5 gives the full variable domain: DSGVTQTPKHLITATGQRVTLRCSPRSGDLSVYWYQQSLDQGLQFLIQYYNGEERAKGNILERFSAQQFPDLHSELNLSSLELGDSALYFCASSVGGHGNQPQHFGDGTRLSIL.

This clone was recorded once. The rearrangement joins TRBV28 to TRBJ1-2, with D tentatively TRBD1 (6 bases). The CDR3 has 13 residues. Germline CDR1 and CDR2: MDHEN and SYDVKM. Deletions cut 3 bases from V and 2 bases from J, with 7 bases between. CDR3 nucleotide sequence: TGTGCCAGCAGTTTTCAGGGGAACTATGGCTACACCTTC. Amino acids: CASSFQGNYGYTF.

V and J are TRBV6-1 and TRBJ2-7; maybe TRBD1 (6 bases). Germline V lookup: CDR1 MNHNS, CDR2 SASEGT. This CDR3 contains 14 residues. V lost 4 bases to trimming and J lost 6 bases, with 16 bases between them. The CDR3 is CASSGGQGVREQYF. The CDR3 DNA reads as TGTGCCAGCAGTGGGGGGCAGGGAGTTCGCGAGCAGTACTTC.

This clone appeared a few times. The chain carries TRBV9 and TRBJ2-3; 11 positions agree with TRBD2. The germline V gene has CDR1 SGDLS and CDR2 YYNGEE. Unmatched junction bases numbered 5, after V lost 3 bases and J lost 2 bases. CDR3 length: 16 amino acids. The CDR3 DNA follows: TGTGCCAGCAGCGGGGGACTAGCGGATTTCACAGATACGCAGTATTTT. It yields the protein CASSGGLADFTDTQYF.

The CDR3 sequence is CASSVMAGANYGYTF. The DNA of the CDR3 is TGTGCCAGCAGTGTTATGGCAGGGGCGAACTATGGCTACACCTTC. This sequence joins TRBV11-1 and TRBJ1-2; weak D call: TRBD1 (6 bases). The V gene lost 6 bases and the J gene lost 2 bases, with 16 bases spanning the gap. The CDR3 totals 15 residues. Germline CDR1 SGHAT, CDR2 FQDESV (reference sequence).

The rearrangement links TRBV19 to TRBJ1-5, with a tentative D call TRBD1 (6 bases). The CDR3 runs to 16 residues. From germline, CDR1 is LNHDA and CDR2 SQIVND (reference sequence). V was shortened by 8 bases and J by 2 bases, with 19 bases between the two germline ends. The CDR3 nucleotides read TGTGCCAGTCGTACTTGGGGGCGCGTACGCAATCAGCCCCAGCATTTT. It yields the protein CASRTWGRVRNQPQHF.

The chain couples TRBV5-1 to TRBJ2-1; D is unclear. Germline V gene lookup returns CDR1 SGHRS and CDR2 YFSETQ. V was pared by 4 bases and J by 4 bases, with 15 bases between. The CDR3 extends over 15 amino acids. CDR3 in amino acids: CASSEATSLYNEQFF. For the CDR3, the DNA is TGCGCCAGCAGCGAAGCGACCTCTTTATACAATGAGCAGTTCTTC.

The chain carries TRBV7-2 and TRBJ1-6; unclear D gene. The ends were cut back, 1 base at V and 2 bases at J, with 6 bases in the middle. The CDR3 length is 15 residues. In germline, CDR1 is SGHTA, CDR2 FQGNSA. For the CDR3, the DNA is TGTGCCAGCAGCTTAGGGCGGACCTATAATTCACCCCTCCACTTT. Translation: CASSLGRTYNSPLHF.

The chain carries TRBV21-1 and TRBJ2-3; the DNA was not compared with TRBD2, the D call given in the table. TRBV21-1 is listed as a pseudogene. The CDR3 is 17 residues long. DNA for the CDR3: TGTGCCAGCAGACCTTCAAGGGGGGAGGGTGAGGTTCATACGCAGTATTTT. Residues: CASRPSRGEGEVHTQYF.

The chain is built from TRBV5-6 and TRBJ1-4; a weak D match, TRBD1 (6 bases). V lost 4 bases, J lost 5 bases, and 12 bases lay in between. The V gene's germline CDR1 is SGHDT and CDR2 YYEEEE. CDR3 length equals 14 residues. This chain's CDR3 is CASSPGHGNEKLFF. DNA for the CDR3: TGTGCCAGCAGCCCGGGACACGGGAATGAAAAACTGTTTTTT. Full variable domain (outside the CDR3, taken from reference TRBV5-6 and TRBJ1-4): DAGVTQSPTHLIKTRGQQVTLRCSPKSGHDTVSWYQQALGQGPQFIFQYYEEEERQRGNFPDRFSGHQFPNYSSELNVNALLLGDSALYLCASSPGHGNEKLFFGSGTQLSVL.